This entry is about one T cell receptor (beta chain). This record comes from a study of blood T cell repertoires in COVID-19. V gave up 3 bases and J gave up 7 bases; unmatched junction bases: 8. The CDR3 runs to 14 residues. Germline V CDR1 and CDR2: SGDLS, YYNGEE. Clones were read by immunoSEQ multiplex PCR, and TCRdb kept only the in-frame ones, dropping some. The table has just over 650,000 clones, just under 90% seen once. The sequenced sample consisted of peripheral blood. This TCR was sampled from a woman aged 18-29 years with acute or convalescent COVID-19. The V gene is TRBV9, the J gene TRBJ1-1; TRBD1 aligns across 8 bases. The CDR3 sequence: CASSGPDRDVEAFF. CDR3 nucleotide sequence: TGTGCCAGCAGCGGACCGGACAGGGACGTTGAAGCTTTCTTT.